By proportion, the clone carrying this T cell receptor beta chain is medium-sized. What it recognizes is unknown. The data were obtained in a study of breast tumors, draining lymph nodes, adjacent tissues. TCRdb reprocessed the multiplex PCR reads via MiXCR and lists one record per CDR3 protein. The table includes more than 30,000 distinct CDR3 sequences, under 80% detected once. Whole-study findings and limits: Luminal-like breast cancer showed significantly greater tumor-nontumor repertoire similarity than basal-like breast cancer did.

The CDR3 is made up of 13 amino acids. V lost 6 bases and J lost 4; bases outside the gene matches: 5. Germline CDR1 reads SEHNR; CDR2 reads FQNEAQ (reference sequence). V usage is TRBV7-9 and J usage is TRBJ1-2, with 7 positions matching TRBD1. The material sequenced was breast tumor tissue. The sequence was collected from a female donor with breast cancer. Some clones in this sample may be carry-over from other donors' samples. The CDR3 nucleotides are TGTGCCAGCAGTCGACAGGGAGTCTATGGCTACACCTTC. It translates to CASSRQGVYGYTF.